The sequence of this T cell receptor (beta chain) was determined in a study of blood T cell repertoires in COVID-19. Method: immunoSEQ multiplex PCR; TCRdb's copy keeps in-frame clones and lacks some. The sample includes a few hundred thousand clones, under 90% of them seen just once. This study enrolled people aged roughly 18 to 89 from under 25 US geographic areas. V was pared by 1 base and J by 5 bases, with 5 bases of the junction left unmatched. There are 15 residues in the CDR3. CDR1 is KGHSH and CDR2 is LQKENI in the germline V gene. The TCR sequence derives from a man aged 30-40 years who had recovered from COVID-19. The chain recombines TRBV18 with TRBJ1-5, with 7 bases that match TRBD1. Sequenced input: PBMCs or T cells enriched from blood (not recorded which). CDR3 nucleotides: TGTGCCAGCTCACCACAGGGGGCGAATTATCAGCCCCAGCATTTT. Protein sequence: CASSPQGANYQPQHF.